This T cell receptor beta chain came from a study of blood T cell repertoires in COVID-19. Across the study: PBMCs, B-cell-depleted T cells, or T cells provided the cDNA or gDNA that made up the material.

Trimming pared 4 bases from V and 4 bases from J, leaving 12 bases between. The germline CDR1 and CDR2 sequences are MRHNA and SNTAGT. The length of the CDR3 is 14 residues. Assay: immunoSEQ multiplex PCR; the TCRdb copy retains only in-frame clones and omits some. Among 150,000 to 200,000 clones listed, more than 75% were seen once. Participants spanned ages about 18 to 95 years and resided in 20 to 30 US areas. The sequence came from a woman aged 45 to 65 with acute COVID-19. The specimen sequenced was PBMCs or T cells enriched from blood (not recorded which). The chain has TRBV6-4 and TRBJ2-3, with D possibly matching TRBD2 (7 bases). The CDR3 sequence: CASSASGGPDTQYF. The DNA for the CDR3 is TGTGCCAGCAGTGCATCCGGGGGGCCAGATACGCAGTATTTT.